The T cell receptor (beta chain) under discussion was sequenced for a study of T cells after yellow fever vaccination. Across the study: SMART-Seq v4 Ultra Low Input served to prepare low-cell-number fractions. Study-level results: Repertoires obtained by FACS sorting could include abundant clonotypes that entered as contaminants from the bulk population. Although most clonotypes did not, a small share appeared in both CD4 and CD8 compartments. Post-booster samples contained most primary-vaccination clones (approximately 96% CD4, about 90% CD8).

In TCRdb, the 5' RACE reads were re-called with MiXCR into one record per CDR3 protein. In the table there are 300,000 to 350,000 distinct CDR3 sequences, roughly 4.3% of which are singletons. Many counts were recorded for this clonotype. Its antigen is currently unknown. Germline V gene data show CDR1 as SGHKS and CDR2 as YYEKEE (reference sequence). CDR3 size: 16 residues. V was trimmed by 4 bases and J by 3 bases, leaving 18 bases between them. This specimen was PBMCs, taken 15 days after the yellow fever booster vaccination. This clonotype originated in a man between 18 and 35 years old who received the YFV17D yellow fever vaccine. The J gene is TRBJ2-3, the V gene TRBV5-5; D may be TRBD2 (6 bases). CDR3 sequence (DNA): TGTGCCAGCAGCCGACGGGACTCCGGCGTAACAGATACGCAGTATTTT. The encoded protein is CASSRRDSGVTDTQYF.